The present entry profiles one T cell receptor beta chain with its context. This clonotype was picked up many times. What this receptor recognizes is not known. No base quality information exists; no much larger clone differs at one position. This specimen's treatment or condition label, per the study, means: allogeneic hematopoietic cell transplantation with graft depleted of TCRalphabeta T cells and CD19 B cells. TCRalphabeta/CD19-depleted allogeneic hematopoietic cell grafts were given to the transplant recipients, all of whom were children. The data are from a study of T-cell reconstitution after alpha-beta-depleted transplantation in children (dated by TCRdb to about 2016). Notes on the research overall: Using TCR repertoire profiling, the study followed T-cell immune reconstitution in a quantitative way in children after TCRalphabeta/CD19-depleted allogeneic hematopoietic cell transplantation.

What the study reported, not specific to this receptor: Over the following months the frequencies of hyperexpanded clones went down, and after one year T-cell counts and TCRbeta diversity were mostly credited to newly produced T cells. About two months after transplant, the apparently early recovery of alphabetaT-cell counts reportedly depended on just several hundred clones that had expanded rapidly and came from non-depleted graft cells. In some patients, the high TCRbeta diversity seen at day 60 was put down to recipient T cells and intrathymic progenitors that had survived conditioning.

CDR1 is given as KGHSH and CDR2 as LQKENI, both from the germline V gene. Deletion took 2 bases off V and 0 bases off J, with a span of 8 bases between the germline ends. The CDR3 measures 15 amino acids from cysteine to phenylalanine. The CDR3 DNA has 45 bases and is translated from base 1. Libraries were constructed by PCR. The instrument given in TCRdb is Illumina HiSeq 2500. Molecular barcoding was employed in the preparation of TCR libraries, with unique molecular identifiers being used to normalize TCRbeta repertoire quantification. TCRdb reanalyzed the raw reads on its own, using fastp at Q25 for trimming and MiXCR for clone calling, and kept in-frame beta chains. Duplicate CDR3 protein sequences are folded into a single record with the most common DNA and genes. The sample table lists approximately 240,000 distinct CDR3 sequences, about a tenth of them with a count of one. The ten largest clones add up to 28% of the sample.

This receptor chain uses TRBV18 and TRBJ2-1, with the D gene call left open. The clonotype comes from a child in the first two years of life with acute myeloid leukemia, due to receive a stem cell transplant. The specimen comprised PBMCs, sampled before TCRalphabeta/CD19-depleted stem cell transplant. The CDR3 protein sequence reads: CASSPDESSYNEQFF. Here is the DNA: TGTGCCAGCTCACCAGACGAGAGCTCCTACAATGAGCAGTTCTTC.